This T cell receptor beta chain originates from a study of PD-1 blockade in classical Hodgkin lymphoma (dated by TCRdb to about 2020). Background on the whole study: Nivolumab dosing was 3 mg/kg intravenously every 2 weeks, continuing until either disease progression or unacceptable toxicity. The study used CyTOF and TCR beta sequencing to define a peripheral blood immune signature of response to PD-1 blockade in classical Hodgkin lymphoma.

The time point label here, explained by the study, means: cycle 1 day 1 (C1D1), immediately before nivolumab initiation. Every trial patient had relapsed after autologous stem cell transplantation, and cohorts A, B and C differed in prior brentuximab vedotin exposure. A total of 50 to 70 patients with relapsed/refractory classical Hodgkin lymphoma made up the trial cohort, and each patient's best overall response was complete response, partial response or progressive disease. Single-agent nivolumab was administered to trial patients in the multi-cohort phase II CheckMate 205 trial. An independent review committee assessed best overall response using the 2007 International Working Group response criteria. PBMCs from the trial were collected at three points: immediately before nivolumab initiation (C1D1), and during therapy at cycle 2 day 1 and cycle 4 day 1. After peripheral blood was drawn into 8 mL Vacutainer Cell Preparation Tubes, PBMCs were isolated by centrifugation and then cryopreserved.

The germline V gene gives CDR1 as SGDLS and CDR2 as YYNGEE. The CDR3, from cysteine to phenylalanine, totals 17 residues. Just CDR3 DNA is preserved here, 51 bases in frame from base 1. Ends trimmed: V by 0 bases, J by 1 base; bases unmatched to a gene: 7. The Qiagen DNeasy kit was used to extract genomic DNA from unsorted PBMCs and from the negatively selected CD4+ and CD8+ fractions. Using primers that anneal to V and J segments, immunoSEQ multiplex PCR amplified the TCR beta CDR3 regions. A synthetic immune receptor repertoire was used to minimize amplification bias, and any remaining bias was removed computationally after sequencing. The source study handled its data this way. Custom Python scripts were used to quantify repertoire diversity as the Shannon entropy index. The unsorted, CD4+ and CD8+ repertoires were each analyzed separately, with the exception of combined analyses, where CD4+ and CD8+ sequences were merged in silico. A clone counted as expanded when the clone's frequency after treatment rose at least 2-fold relative to C1D1, and clones undetected at baseline were given a pseudocount of 0.5. Singleton clones were defined as clones with 0 or 1 copy at C1D1, and non-singleton clones were defined as clones with 2 or more copies. Clones expanded in unsorted samples were assigned a CD4+, CD8+ or unknown annotation through matching of protein sequences in sorted samples from the same patient. Wilcoxon tests were applied to paired samples to test diversity changes from C1D1 to C4D1. In TCRdb, the immuneACCESS table is reduced to in-frame sequences with V and J assigned. These tables do not hold every clone; where another copy was compared, an unresolved V gene accounts for under half, and the others remain unexplained. V and J calls plus clone size are reproduced from that table; the DNA served to infer D and trimming. This sample lists under 60,000 clones; approximately 70% were detected once. The ten top clones hold approximately 9.9% of the sample.

For this clone: The antigen it binds to is not known. No much larger clone is present one base from it, and per-base qualities are unavailable.

Broader findings and caveats from the paper: Baseline TCR diversity was reported to be lower in newly diagnosed patients than in healthy donors and to be lower still in relapsed/refractory patients. By C4D1, a significant rise was seen in CD4+ TCR diversity but not in CD8+ TCR diversity (p=0.0027 vs p=0.16), and the rise was most apparent among complete responders (p=0.02). Diversity was lower in patients who began nivolumab less than 1 year after ASCT, so these patients were left out of later analyses to avoid confounding by immune reconstitution. Only a single clinical trial cohort was studied, and what caused the repertoire differences, possibly disease activity or prior therapy, remained undefined. Baseline diversity similar to that of newly diagnosed patients was observed in trial patients achieving complete response, whereas significantly lower diversity was observed in partial responders and progressors.

The receptor's source is a human donor with classical Hodgkin lymphoma. The chain couples TRBV9 to TRBJ1-2, and TRBD1 matches 9 of the central bases. The sample in question was peripheral blood mononuclear cells (PBMCs), obtained at baseline. The encoded CDR3 is CASSVATGGTVNYGYTF. The nucleotides are TGTGCCAGCAGCGTAGCAACAGGGGGCACAGTTAACTATGGCTACACCTTC. With all but the CDR3 taken from the reference TRBV9 and TRBJ1-2 genes, the full variable domain is: DSGVTQTPKHLITATGQRVTLRCSPRSGDLSVYWYQQSLDQGLQFLIQYYNGEERAKGNILERFSAQQFPDLHSELNLSSLELGDSALYFCASSVATGGTVNYGYTFGSGTRLTVV.